Listed below are T cell receptor beta chains from one sample, sequenced in a study of T cell responses to AZD1222 COVID-19 vaccine. Only in-frame clones appear in the TCRdb table, and some are missing; sequencing was by immunoSEQ multiplex PCR. This sample carries more than 11,000 clones, around 80% of them seen once, and the ten largest clones take 30% to 45%. The sample here was peripheral blood, taken 28 days after the second AZD1222 dose. These receptor sequences come from an adult who received the AZD1222 COVID-19 vaccine. The CDR3 runs from the conserved cysteine through the conserved F or W. D genes are given only for firm matches. Size is stated for part of the rows, as once, few or many counts, or as a class when the clone is expanded.

>TRBV18|once|NA|TRBJ2-6
TGTGCCAGCTCACCCGTAGTTGATGGGGCCAACGTCCTGACTTTC
CASSPVVDGANVLTF
>TRBV19|NA|NA|TRBJ2-1
TGTGCCAGTAGTGCTACTGGGGGTACCTACAATGAGCAGTTCTTC
CASSATGGTYNEQFF
>TRBV7-2|NA|NA|TRBJ2-7
TGTGCCAGCAGCCAACAGGGTTACGAGCAGTACTTC
CASSQQGYEQYF
>TRBV7-3|NA|TRBD2|TRBJ2-2
TGTGCCAGCAGCTTGGTTGGGGGAGGGATCGACACCGGGGAGCTGTTTTTT
CASSLVGGGIDTGELFF
>TRBV5-4|NA|NA|TRBJ2-5
TGTGCCAGCAGCGCCGAAGAGACCCAGTACTTC
CASSAEETQYF
>TRBV5-1|NA|NA|TRBJ2-5
TGCGCCAGCAGGACCGACCCTAGTGGAGGGGAGACCCAGTACTTC
CASRTDPSGGETQYF
>TRBV29-1|NA|NA|TRBJ1-3
TGCAGCGTTGAGAAGGGACCTGGAAACACCATATATTTT
CSVEKGPGNTIYF
>TRBV11-2|NA|TRBD1|TRBJ1-3
TGTGCCAGCAGCCTCCGGGACAGCTCTGGAAACACCATATATTTT
CASSLRDSSGNTIYF
>TRBV11-2|NA|NA|TRBJ2-7
TGTGCCAGCAGCGAGAGTTACGAGCAGTACTTC
CASSESYEQYF
>TRBV5-4|NA|TRBD2|TRBJ2-2
TGTGCCAGCAGCGGTACCGGGGGGGCTTGGACCGGGGAGCTGTTTTTT
CASSGTGGAWTGELFF
>TRBV7-2|NA|NA|TRBJ2-3
TGTGCCAGCAGACGAGTAGGAGGCACAGATACGCAGTATTTT
CASRRVGGTDTQYF
>TRBV5-1|NA|TRBD1|TRBJ2-1
TGCGCCAGCAGCCTGGGACAGGGAGTCAATGAGCAGTTCTTC
CASSLGQGVNEQFF
>TRBV7-8|NA|TRBD2|TRBJ2-5
TGTGCCAGCAGTTTTCAGCGGGAGAGGGGAGAGACCCAGTACTTC
CASSFQRERGETQYF
>TRBV18|NA|NA|TRBJ2-5
TGTGCCAGCTCACCATTCGTTGTACAGGCGGGACGAGAGACCCAGTACTTC
CASSPFVVQAGRETQYF
>TRBV19|once|NA|TRBJ2-5
TGTGCCAGTAGTCCCGGAGAGACCCAGTACTTC
CASSPGETQYF
>TRBV14|NA|TRBD1|TRBJ1-2
TGTGCCAGCAGCAGACGAAGCTGGACAGGGGGCGACTATGGCTACACCTTC
CASSRRSWTGGDYGYTF
>TRBV2|NA|TRBD1|TRBJ2-7
TGTGCCAGCAGTTTTCGGACAGGGGGGGACGGGTTTGGCTACGAGCAGTACTTC
CASSFRTGGDGFGYEQYF